This T cell receptor beta chain appears in the sequencing data of a study of cytomegalovirus exposure and HLA in healthy donors. Study-level findings and limits: A later analysis linked 15,000 to 20,000 TCR beta sequences to HLA alleles at 0.05 false discovery rate. TRBV6-2, TRBV6-3 and other indistinguishable V segments were excluded.

CDR1 SGHVS and CDR2 FNYEAQ come from the germline V gene. V lost 5 bases and J lost 0, with 14 bases in between. There are 15 residues in the CDR3. 60 Vbeta and 13 Jbeta primers were used in PCR. Original data processing: Later, an analysis found about 77 million unique TCR beta chains, and 8.5 million to 12 million of these were shared. Only in-frame clones appear in the TCRdb table, and some are missing; sequencing was by immunoSEQ multiplex PCR. V, J and clone size are those of that table, while D and trimming were read from the DNA. The table shows roughly 160,000 clones, with roughly 88% occurring only once. A word on this clone: Antigen unknown.

This TCR came from a man aged 18 to 29 in good health and CMV-seropositive. What was sequenced was PBMCs. J is TRBJ2-7 and V is TRBV7-6; D perhaps matches TRBD2 (6 bases). The CDR3 reads CASSPLGGNSYEQYF. The CDR3 DNA is TGTGCCAGCAGCCCGCTCGGAGGGAACTCCTACGAGCAGTACTTC.